This passage covers 18 T cell receptor beta chains from one sample sequenced in a study of T cell clonality in common variable immunodeficiency. Produced via immunoSEQ multiplex PCR; TCRdb's table is partial and in-frame only. In total the sample includes tens of thousands of clones, none of them seen once. The sequenced sample was peripheral blood mononuclear cells. The receptor set was obtained from a person between 18 and 75 years old in good health.

At least ten counts were recorded for this clone. The DNA ends 3 residues before the CDR3 does, and the rest of the CDR3 is filled in from the germline J gene. The rearrangement joins TRBV7-8 to TRBJ1-2; TRBD1 matches 7 bases. Trimming removed 3 bases from V and 6 bases from J; junction bases left unmatched: 10. The CDR3 consists of 15 residues. Germline V gene lookup returns CDR1 SGHVS and CDR2 FQNEAQ. Incomplete CDR3 DNA: TGTGCCAGCAGCTTTAGGACCAGGGGGAGCGATGGC. This encodes CASSFRTRGSDG. The entire CDR3 protein reads CASSFRTRGSDGYTF.

This clone was observed at least ten times. With the read ending 3 residues before the CDR3 end, the germline J gene is used to fill in that end. The V gene is TRBV12-3 or TRBV12-4, the J gene TRBJ2-2, with 8 bases identical to TRBD1. After removal of 4 bases from V and 6 bases from J, the junction contained 4 bases not matched to a gene. This CDR3 comprises 14 residues. CDR3 DNA, as far as it was read: TGTGCCAGCAGTTCAACGGACAGGGCCGGGGAG. This encodes CASSSTDRAGE. The complete CDR3 sequence is CASSSTDRAGELFF.

The sample holds many counts of this clone. The read ends 3 residues shy of where the CDR3 ends; the end is completed using the germline J gene. The chain couples TRBV19 to TRBJ1-6; TRBD1 matches 7 bases. CDR1 and CDR2 (germline): LNHDA, SQIVND (reference sequence). V lost 7 bases, J lost 6 bases, and 12 bases stayed unmatched. This CDR3 contains 16 residues. Incomplete CDR3 DNA: TGTGCCAGTACCCCGGACAGGATACACCTTAATTCACCC. It codes for CASTPDRIHLNSP. The complete CDR3 protein is CASTPDRIHLNSPLHF.

At least ten counts were recorded for this clone. The read halts 3 residues ahead of the CDR3 end, with the missing end drawn from the germline J gene. The chain links TRBV12-3 or TRBV12-4 to TRBJ2-1; D may be TRBD2 (5 bases). V gave up 5 bases and J gave up 2 bases, with 13 bases separating them. There are 15 residues in the CDR3. CDR3 sequence reads: CASSPNVAPYNEQFF. CDR3 DNA (partial): TGTGCCAGCAGTCCCAATGTAGCGCCCTACAATGAG.

This clone occurred many times. The read falls 3 residues short of the CDR3 end, and the missing part is taken from the germline J gene. The chain recombines TRBV5-1 with TRBJ1-2; TRBD1 matches 9 bases. V shed 2 bases and J 4 bases; nucleotides not matched to a gene: 6. The CDR3 consists of 15 residues. Germline CDR1 is SGHRS and CDR2 is YFSETQ. CDR3 DNA, as far as it was read: TGCGCCAGCAGCTTAACTCGGACAGGGGCCTATGGC. This codes for CASSLTRTGAYG. From start to end, the CDR3 is CASSLTRTGAYGYTF.

A word on this clone: The read halts 3 residues ahead of the CDR3 end, with the missing end drawn from the germline J gene. The chain uses TRBV5-1 and TRBJ2-1; 8 bases align to TRBD2. The V gene's germline CDR1 is SGHRS and CDR2 YFSETQ. V shed 0 bases, J shed 4 bases, and the junction held 3 bases outside the gene matches. The CDR3 covers 15 residues. The CDR3 spells CASSLGAGEYNEQFF. CDR3 DNA, as far as it was read: TGCGCCAGCAGCTTGGGAGCGGGGGAATACAATGAG. The variable domain in full, completed from reference TRBV5-1 and TRBJ2-1, reads KAGVTQTPRYLIKTRGQQVTLSCSPISGHRSVSWYQQTPGQGLQFLFEYFSETQRNKGNFPGRFSGRQFSNSRSEMNVSTLELGDSALYLCASSLGAGEYNEQFFGPGTRLTVL.

This clone showed up many times. The read comes to an end 3 residues before the CDR3 does, leaving the germline J gene to fill in the end. This chain connects TRBV6-2 or TRBV6-3 to TRBJ2-2; D is perhaps TRBD1 (5 bases). The germline V gene has CDR1 MNHEY and CDR2 SVGEGT. Between the trimmed V and J ends, which lost 6 bases and 7 bases, there was a span of 12 bases. This CDR3 has 13 amino acids. The CDR3 protein is CASSRWGHGELFF. CDR3 DNA, as far as it was read: TGTGCCAGCAGCCGCTGGGGCCACGGGGAG.

This clone was counted many times. The CDR3 is cut off 3 residues early in the read; its end comes from the germline J gene. The chain employs TRBV7-2 and TRBJ2-1, with D tentatively TRBD2 (6 bases). The CDR3 consists of 15 residues. The germline V and J ends were trimmed by 1 base and 6 bases, with 13 bases remaining between them. Germline CDR1 is SGHTA and CDR2 is FQGNSA. CDR3 protein: CASSLGGLVGNEQFF. CDR3 bases read: TGTGCCAGCAGCTTAGGGGGACTCGTAGGCAATGAG.

This clone was detected many times. Coverage ceases 3 residues before the CDR3 finishes, and the germline J gene fills in the end. The genes are TRBV11-2 and TRBJ2-2; unclear D gene. The length of the CDR3 is 15 residues. Germline V gives CDR1 SGHAT, CDR2 FQNNGV. V shed 4 bases and J shed 4 bases, with 13 bases lying between them. CDR3 residues: CASSSARLVTGELFF. The sequenced CDR3 bases are TGTGCCAGCAGCTCCGCCCGACTTGTCACCGGGGAG.

This clone was recorded many times. The read halts 3 residues ahead of the CDR3 end, with the missing end drawn from the germline J gene. The chain joins TRBV28 to TRBJ1-1, with 7 nucleotides matching TRBD1. V dropped 6 bases and J dropped 5; count of bases not matched to a gene: 9. Looked up from germline, CDR1 is MDHEN and CDR2 is SYDVKM. The CDR3 is 14 residues long. The sequenced part of the CDR3 DNA is TGTGCCAGCAGCCCACAGGGGTCGGAGACTGAA. Translation gives CASSPQGSETE. The whole CDR3 protein is CASSPQGSETEAFF.

This clone was observed many times. The read gets to within 3 residues of the CDR3 end, and the germline J gene fills in the rest. This chain joins TRBV7-2 and TRBJ1-5; D unresolved. There are 15 residues in the CDR3. Germline V lookup: CDR1 SGHTA, CDR2 FQGNSA. V was cut by 2 bases and J by 0 bases, with 8 bases left in between. The CDR3 DNA, read in part, is TGTGCCAGCAGCTTAAGACTCGATAGCAATCAGCCC. It is translated as CASSLRLDSNQP. The whole CDR3 region reads CASSLRLDSNQPQHF.

In its sample, this clone was seen many times. The read falls 3 residues short of the CDR3 end, and the missing part is taken from the germline J gene. The chain joins TRBV6-2 or TRBV6-3 to TRBJ2-7; tentatively, D is TRBD1 or TRBD2 (5 bases each). Germline V gives CDR1 MNHEY, CDR2 SVGEGT. Deletions cut 2 bases from V and 4 bases from J, with 18 bases between. The length of the CDR3 is 16 residues. Partial CDR3 DNA: TGTGCCAGCAGTTACGTTGGGCCGAACGAGGGGTACGAG. This encodes CASSYVGPNEGYE. In full, the CDR3 reads CASSYVGPNEGYEQYF.

This clone came up many times. The read ends 3 residues before the CDR3 terminus; that terminus is restored from the germline J gene. The gene calls are TRBV20-1 and TRBJ1-1; 11 bases fit TRBD1. Germline CDR1 reads DFQATT; CDR2 reads SNEGSKA (reference sequence). V was clipped by 6 bases and J by 3 bases; unmatched bases: 3. This CDR3 region has 13 residues. The DNA read from the CDR3 is TGCAGTGCGGGGACAGGGGGGGACACTGAA. This codes for CSAGTGGDTE. The full CDR3 protein reads CSAGTGGDTEAFF.

In regard to this clone: From the germline J gene comes the end of the CDR3, since the read stops 3 residues before it. The genes are TRBV20-1 and TRBJ2-7; D might be TRBD1 (5 bases). Germline CDR1 and CDR2: DFQATT and SNEGSKA (reference sequence). V was clipped by 3 bases and J by 6 bases, with 15 bases between them. The CDR3 is 13 amino acids. CDR3 DNA (partial): TGCAGTGCTAGGAGTACAGGCGTGGGCGAG. Its translation is CSARSTGVGE. The whole CDR3 sequence reads CSARSTGVGEQYF.

At least ten counts were recorded for this clone. The CDR3 end falls 3 residues outside the read, so it is completed with the germline J gene. The V gene is TRBV7-2, the J gene TRBJ2-6; no firm D call. There are 15 residues in the CDR3. The germline gives CDR1 SGHTA, CDR2 FQGNSA. V dropped 1 base and J dropped 2 bases, with 6 bases sitting between them. Partial CDR3 DNA: TGTGCCAGCAGCTTAGGGGCAGCTGGGGCCAACGTC. Its translation: CASSLGAAGANV. The complete CDR3 protein is CASSLGAAGANVLTF.

With regard to this clone: The read terminates 3 residues ahead of where the CDR3 ends, so the germline J gene completes it. The chain recombines TRBV19 with TRBJ1-5; D is uncertain. The V and J ends lost 3 bases and 0 bases respectively, with 9 bases between them. Per germline, CDR1 LNHDA and CDR2 SQIVND (reference sequence). The CDR3 totals 15 residues. Here the CDR3 reads CASSMVQYSNQPQHF. The covered CDR3 bases are TGTGCCAGTAGTATGGTACAGTATAGCAATCAGCCC.

This clone was seen at least ten times. Read coverage stops 3 residues before the CDR3 terminus; the germline J gene supplies the remainder. The genes are TRBV13 and TRBJ2-2; 8 bases agree with TRBD1. This CDR3 has 15 amino acids. CDR1 and CDR2 from the germline V gene are PRHDT and FYEKMQ (reference sequence). The V gene end was trimmed by 5 bases and the J gene end by 1 base; junction bases not matched to a gene: 3. The sequenced part of the CDR3 DNA is TGTGCCAGCAGCACCGGACAGGGGAACACCGGGGAG. As protein: CASSTGQGNTGE. The entire CDR3 is CASSTGQGNTGELFF. The full variable domain, completed using reference TRBV13 and TRBJ2-2, is AAGVIQSPRHLIKEKRETATLKCYPIPRHDTVYWYQQGPGQDPQFLISFYEKMQSDKGSIPDRFSAQQFSDYHSELNMSSLELGDSALYFCASSTGQGNTGELFFGEGSRLTVL.

This clone was observed many times. The read is 3 residues too short to cover the CDR3 end, so that end is filled in from the germline J gene. The gene calls are TRBV18 and TRBJ1-1; 7 positions agree with TRBD1. The V gene end was trimmed by 3 bases and the J gene end by 1 base; junction bases not matched to a gene: 11. The CDR3 extends over 17 amino acids. Germline V lookup: CDR1 KGHSH, CDR2 LQKENI. CDR3 region: CASSPTTGMGGNTEAFF. The sequenced part of the CDR3 DNA is TGTGCCAGCTCACCTACGACAGGGATGGGGGGGAACACTGAA.